The present entry profiles one T cell receptor beta chain with its context. The antigen is not known. A read error may account for a junction end that differs from germline. The protocol was immunoSEQ multiplex PCR, while the TCRdb copy is restricted to in-frame clones and leaves out a portion. Of 67,000 or so clones in the sample, about 85% were seen once. Germline assignment: CDR1 SGHAT and CDR2 FQNNGV. The CDR3 contains 13 residues. Peripheral blood came from all dose cohorts at three timepoints. The sample originates from a study of OX40 agonist ivuxolimab in advanced cancers. General study findings and limits: At 0.1 to 3.0 mg/kg, CD4+ and CD8+ blood T cells expanded clonally by week 6.

The starting material was CD4+ or CD8+ T cells sorted from blood, obtained in a trial of the OX40 agonist ivuxolimab. The chain carries TRBV11-2 and TRBJ1-6; D call uncertain. The sequence derives from an adult with an advanced solid tumor such as melanoma, head and neck, liver or kidney cancer. The CDR3 loop is CASSLETAAQLHF. DNA for the CDR3: TGTGCCAGCAGTTTAGAAACGGCCGCACAACTCCACTTT. Full variable domain (remainder filled in from reference TRBV11-2 and TRBJ1-6): EAGVAQSPRYKIIEKRQSVAFWCNPISGHATLYWYQQILGQGPKLLIQFQNNGVVDDSQLPKDRFSAERLKGVDSTLKIQPAKLEDSAVYLCASSLETAAQLHFGNGTRLTVT.